This T cell receptor (beta chain) was observed in a study of Ad26.COV2.S vaccination and SARS-CoV-2 variants. About the research overall: Intramuscular Ad26.COV2.S doses were given once or twice, 56 days apart.

With 5 bases clipped from V and 7 bases from J, the junction kept 7 bases outside the gene matches. Germline values: CDR1 LGHDT, CDR2 YNNKEL (reference sequence). This CDR3 spans 15 amino acids. Treatment specified: roughly 18 received Ad26.COV2.S at low or high dose, single or two shots; about 5 received placebo; per-sample allocation not given. Specimens were obtained on day 63 following the first vaccine or placebo injection. The study used a vaccine consisting of an Ad26 vector that expressed Wuhan-strain SARS-CoV-2 spike. The data were produced by immunoSEQ multiplex PCR, yet TCRdb's version contains in-frame clones alone and is incomplete. The table includes about 350,000 clones, about 85% detected once.

The sample in question was peripheral blood, obtained in a trial of Ad26.COV2.S vaccine versus placebo. V and J are TRBV3-1 (or the pseudogene TRBV3-2) and TRBJ2-7, with 14 positions matching TRBD2. This receptor was taken from a person between 18 and 65 years old who received the Ad26.COV2.S COVID-19 vaccine or a placebo. The DNA of the CDR3 is TGTGCCAGCAGCTACTCGGGACTAGCGGGAGATGAGCAGTACTTC. It encodes CASSYSGLAGDEQYF.